The subject of this entry is one T cell receptor beta chain. This may arise from a read error, as a much more abundant clone is one base away. Through template switching, a universal primer site was introduced, and the cDNA contained unique molecular identifiers. TCRdb reanalysed the 5' RACE reads using MiXCR and keeps one entry per CDR3 protein. The top ten clones hold approximately 1.6% of a sample with roughly 690,000 distinct CDR3 sequences, around 6% of them seen once. The data stem from a study of identical twins. The germline CDR1 and CDR2 sequences are ENHRY and SYGVKD. CDR3 length: 13 amino acids.

This chain links TRBV10-3 with TRBJ2-7; 10 bases align to TRBD2. The sequenced sample consisted of naive T cells sorted from blood. The TCR sequence derives from a man younger than 30 in good health. The CDR3 DNA reads as TGTGCCATCGGACTAGCGGTGACCTACGAGCAGAACTTC. It codes for CAIGLAVTYEQNF.